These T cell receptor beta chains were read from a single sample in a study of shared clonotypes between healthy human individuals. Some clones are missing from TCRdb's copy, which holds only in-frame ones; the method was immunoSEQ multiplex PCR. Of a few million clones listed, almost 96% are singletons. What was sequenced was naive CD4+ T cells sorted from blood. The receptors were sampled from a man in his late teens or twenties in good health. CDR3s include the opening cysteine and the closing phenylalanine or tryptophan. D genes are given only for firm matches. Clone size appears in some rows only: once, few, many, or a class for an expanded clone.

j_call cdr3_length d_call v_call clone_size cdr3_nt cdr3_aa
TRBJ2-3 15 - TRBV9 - TGTGCCAGCAGCGTAGGAATGACAGCTGCGGATACGCAGTATTTT CASSVGMTAADTQYF
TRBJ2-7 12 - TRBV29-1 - TGCAGCGTTTCTGACCCTCGGGGGGAGCAGTACTTC CSVSDPRGEQYF
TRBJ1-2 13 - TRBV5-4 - TGTGCCAGCAGCTATTGGGACAACTATGGCTACACCTTC CASSYWDNYGYTF
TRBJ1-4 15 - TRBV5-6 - TGTGCCAGCAGCTTTGAAAGGCTCACTAATGAAAAACTGTTTTTT CASSFERLTNEKLFF
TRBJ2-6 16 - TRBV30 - TGTGCCTGGAGTCCAGGGGTTAACTCTGGGGCCAACGTCCTGACTTTC CAWSPGVNSGANVLTF
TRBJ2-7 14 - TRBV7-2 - TGTGCCAGCAGCTTAACAGGAGCTACCTACGAGCAGTACTTC CASSLTGATYEQYF
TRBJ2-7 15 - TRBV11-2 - TGTGCCAGCAGCTTAGAAACTAACCCTAGGTACGAGCAGTACTTC CASSLETNPRYEQYF
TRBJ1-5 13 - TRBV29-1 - TGCAGCGTTGGAGGAAATAGCAATCAGCCCCAGCATTTT CSVGGNSNQPQHF
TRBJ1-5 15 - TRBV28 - TGTGCCAGCAGTAGGACGGGACCGCCCAATCAGCCCCAGCATTTT CASSRTGPPNQPQHF
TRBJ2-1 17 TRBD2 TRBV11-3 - TGTGCCAGCAGCCCACATTCAGTAGCGGGTAATGTCAATGAGCAGTTCTTC CASSPHSVAGNVNEQFF
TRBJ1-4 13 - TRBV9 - TGTGCCAGCAGCGTAGTTCCTAATGAAAAACTGTTTTTT CASSVVPNEKLFF
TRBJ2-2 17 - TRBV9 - TGTGCCAGCAGCCCCCGGGGGTTAGGGGAGATCTTCGGGGAGCTGTTTTTT CASSPRGLGEIFGELFF
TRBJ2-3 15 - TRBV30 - TGTGCCTGGAGTGTCCGGCGGTCTAGCACAGATACGCAGTATTTT CAWSVRRSSTDTQYF
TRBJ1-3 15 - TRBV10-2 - TGCGCCAGCAGTGACCAGGGACGCTCTGGAAACACCATATATTTT CASSDQGRSGNTIYF
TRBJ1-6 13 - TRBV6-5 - TGTGCCACCGCATCGAGACTTTCAGGGCCCGCTCACTTT CATASRLSGPAHF
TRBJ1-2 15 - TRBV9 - TGTGCCAGCAGCGCACAGGGCCCCCTTAACTATGGCTACACCTTC CASSAQGPLNYGYTF
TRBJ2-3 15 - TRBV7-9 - TGTGCCAGCACCCGAGGCGAGGGCCACACAGATACGCAGTATTTT CASTRGEGHTDTQYF
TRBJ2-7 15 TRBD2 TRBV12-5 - TGTGCTAGTGGTACCGGGACTAGCGGCTCCTACGAGCAGTACTTC CASGTGTSGSYEQYF
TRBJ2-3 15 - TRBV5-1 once TGCGCCAGCAGCTTGGACCCAACTAGCACAGATACGCAGTATTTT CASSLDPTSTDTQYF
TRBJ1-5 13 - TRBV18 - TGTGCCAGCCAGAGGGATAGCAATCAGCCCCAGCATTTT CASQRDSNQPQHF
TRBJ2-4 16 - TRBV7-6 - TGTGCCAGCATCCCTACAGTTTCCCAAGCCAAAAACATTCAGTACTTC CASIPTVSQAKNIQYF
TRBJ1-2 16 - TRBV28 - TGTGCCAGCAGTTTGGGAGACAGGCCGACTAACTATGGCTACACCTTC CASSLGDRPTNYGYTF